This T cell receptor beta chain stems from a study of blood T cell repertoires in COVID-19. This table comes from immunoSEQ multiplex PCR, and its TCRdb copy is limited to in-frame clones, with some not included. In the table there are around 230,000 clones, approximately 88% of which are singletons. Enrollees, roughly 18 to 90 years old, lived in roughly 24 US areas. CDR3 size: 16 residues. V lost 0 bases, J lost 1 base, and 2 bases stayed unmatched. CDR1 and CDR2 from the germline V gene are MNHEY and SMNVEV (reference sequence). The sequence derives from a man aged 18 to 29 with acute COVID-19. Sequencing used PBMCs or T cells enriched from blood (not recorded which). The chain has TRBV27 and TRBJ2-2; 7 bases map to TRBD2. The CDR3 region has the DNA TGTGCCAGCAGTTTATCCGGGGAGGGGAACACCGGGGAGCTGTTTTTT. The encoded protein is CASSLSGEGNTGELFF.